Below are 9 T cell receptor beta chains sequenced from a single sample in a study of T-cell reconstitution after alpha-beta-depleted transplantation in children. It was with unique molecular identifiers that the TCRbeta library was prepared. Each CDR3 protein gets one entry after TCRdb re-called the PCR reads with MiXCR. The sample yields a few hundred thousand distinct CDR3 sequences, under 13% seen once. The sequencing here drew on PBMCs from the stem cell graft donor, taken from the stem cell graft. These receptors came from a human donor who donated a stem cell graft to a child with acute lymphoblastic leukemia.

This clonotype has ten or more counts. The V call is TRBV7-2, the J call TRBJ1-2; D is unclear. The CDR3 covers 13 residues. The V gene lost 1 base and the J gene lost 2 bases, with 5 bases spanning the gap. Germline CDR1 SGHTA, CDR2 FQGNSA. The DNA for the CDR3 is TGTGCCAGCAGCTTAGTAAGGAACTATGGCTACACCTTC. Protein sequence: CASSLVRNYGYTF. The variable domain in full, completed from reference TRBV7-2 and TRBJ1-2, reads GAGVSQSPSNKVTEKGKDVELRCDPISGHTALYWYRQSLGQGLEFLIYFQGNSAPDKSGLPSDRFSAERTGGSVSTLTIQRTQQEDSAVYLCASSLVRNYGYTFGSGTRLTVV.

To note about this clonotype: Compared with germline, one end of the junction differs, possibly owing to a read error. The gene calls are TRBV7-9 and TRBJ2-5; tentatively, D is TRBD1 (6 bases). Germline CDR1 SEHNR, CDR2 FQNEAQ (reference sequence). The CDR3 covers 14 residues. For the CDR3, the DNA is TGTGCCAGCAGCTTAGAGCCAGGGGCTGGGGGTTCGAACTTC. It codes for CASSLEPGAGGSNF.

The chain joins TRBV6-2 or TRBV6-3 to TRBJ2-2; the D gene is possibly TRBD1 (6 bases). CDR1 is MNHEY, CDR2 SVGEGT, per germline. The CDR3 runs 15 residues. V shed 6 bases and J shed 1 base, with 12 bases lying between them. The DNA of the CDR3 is TGTGCCAGCAGGCAAACACAGGGGAACACCGGGGAGCTGTTTTTT. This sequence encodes CASRQTQGNTGELFF.

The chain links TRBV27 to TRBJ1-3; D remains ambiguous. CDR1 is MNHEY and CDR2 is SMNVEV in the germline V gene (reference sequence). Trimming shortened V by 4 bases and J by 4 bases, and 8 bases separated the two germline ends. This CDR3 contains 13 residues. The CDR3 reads CASSWAFGNTIYF. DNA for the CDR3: TGTGCCAGCAGTTGGGCGTTCGGAAACACCATATATTTT.

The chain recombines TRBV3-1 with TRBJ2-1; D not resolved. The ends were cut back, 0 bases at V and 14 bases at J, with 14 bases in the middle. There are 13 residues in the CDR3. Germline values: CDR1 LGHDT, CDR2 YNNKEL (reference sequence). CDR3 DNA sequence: TGTGCCAGCAGCCAAGATCGGGTAGGCGTTGAGTTCTTC. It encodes CASSQDRVGVEFF.

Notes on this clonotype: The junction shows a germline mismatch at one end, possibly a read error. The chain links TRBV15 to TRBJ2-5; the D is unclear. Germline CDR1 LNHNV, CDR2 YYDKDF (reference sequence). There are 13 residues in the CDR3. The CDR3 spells CPTSRAPQETQYF. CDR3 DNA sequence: TGTCCCACCAGCAGAGCCCCTCAAGAGACCCAGTACTTC.

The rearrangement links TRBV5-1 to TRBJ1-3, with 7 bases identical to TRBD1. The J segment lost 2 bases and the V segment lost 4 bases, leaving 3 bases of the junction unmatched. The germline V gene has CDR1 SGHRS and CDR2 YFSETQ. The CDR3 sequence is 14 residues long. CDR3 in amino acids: CASSTTGAGNTIYF. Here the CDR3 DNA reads TGCGCCAGCAGCACTACAGGGGCTGGAAACACCATATATTTT.

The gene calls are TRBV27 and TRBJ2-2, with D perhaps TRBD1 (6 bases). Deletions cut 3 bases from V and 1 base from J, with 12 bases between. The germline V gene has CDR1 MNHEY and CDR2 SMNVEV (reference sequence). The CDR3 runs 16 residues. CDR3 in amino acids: CASSLMDSLNTGELFF. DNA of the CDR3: TGTGCCAGCAGTTTGATGGACAGCCTGAACACCGGGGAGCTGTTTTTT.

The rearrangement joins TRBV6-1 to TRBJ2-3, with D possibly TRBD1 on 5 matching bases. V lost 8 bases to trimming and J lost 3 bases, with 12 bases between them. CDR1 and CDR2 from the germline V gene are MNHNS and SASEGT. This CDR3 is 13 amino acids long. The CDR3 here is CASVRQGTDTQYF. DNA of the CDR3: TGTGCCAGCGTCCGCCAGGGAACAGATACGCAGTATTTT.